The 7 T cell receptor beta chains below were found in one sample sequenced in a study of neoadjuvant nivolumab and ipilimumab in lung cancer. Clones were sequenced by immunoSEQ multiplex PCR, and TCRdb holds only the in-frame ones, with some missing. Among 44,000 or so clones listed, roughly 90% were seen once. The specimen was blood, collected before neoadjuvant nivolumab, alone or with ipilimumab. These receptor sequences come from an adult with non-small cell lung cancer. Some clones in this sample may be carry-over from other donors' samples.

This chain links TRBV7-2 with TRBJ2-3; the match to TRBD2 covers 8 bases. The CDR3 has 16 amino acids. CDR1 is SGHTA, CDR2 FQGNSA, per germline. J lost 6 bases, V lost 5 bases, and 13 bases had no gene match. In DNA form, the CDR3 reads TGTGCCAGCAGCACCGGGCTAGCGGGCGCCTTTGATACGCAGTATTTT. Translated: CASSTGLAGAFDTQYF.

This clone occurred a few times. The chain uses TRBV11-2 and TRBJ1-1, with D hard to call. V lost 2 bases, J lost 4 bases, and 11 bases lay in between. Germline V gene data show CDR1 as SGHAT and CDR2 as FQNNGV. This CDR3 is built from 14 residues. The CDR3, as DNA: TGTGCCAGCAGCTTAACGGACGGTGGCACTGAAGCTTTCTTT. Encoded protein: CASSLTDGGTEAFF.

This clone is a singleton in its sample. V gene TRBV11-3 combines with J gene TRBJ2-7, with D tentatively TRBD2 (6 bases). V lost 5 bases and J 8 bases, leaving 16 bases between the germline ends. The CDR3 covers 13 residues. From germline, CDR1 is SGHNT and CDR2 YENEEA. CDR3 residues: CASSGRDSPQQYF. CDR3 DNA sequence: TGTGCCAGCAGCGGCCGGGACTCCCCTCAGCAGTACTTC. Filled out from reference TRBV11-3 and TRBJ2-7, the complete variable domain reads EAGVVQSPRYKIIEKKQPVAFWCNPISGHNTLYWYLQNLGQGPELLIRYENEEAVDDSQLPKDRFSAERLKGVDSTLKIQPAELGDSAVYLCASSGRDSPQQYFGPGTRLTVT.

A remark on this clone: At one end the junction does not follow the germline gene, possibly because of a read error. This chain connects TRBV20-1 to TRBJ2-5; 12 bases align to TRBD2. Germline loops: CDR1 DFQATT, CDR2 SNEGSKA (reference sequence). CDR3 size: 11 residues. CDR3 sequence (DNA): TGCAGTGCTAGCTGGCTAGCGGGAGGGCACTTC. Protein product: CSASWLAGGHF.

This clone was seen just once. V is TRBV6-5 and J is TRBJ2-3; TRBD1 might be the D (5 bases). CDR1 MNHEY and CDR2 SVGAGI come from the germline V gene. V lost 4 bases, J lost 2 bases, and 10 bases lay in between. CDR3 length: 14 residues. CDR3 nucleotides: TGTGCCAGCAGTTGGGGCGGCCTCACAGATACGCAGTATTTT. It specifies CASSWGGLTDTQYF.

CDR3 nucleotide sequence: TGTGCCAGCAGTCAACCCACTAGCGGCGGTTTCGAGACCCAGTACTTC. Protein: CASSQPTSGGFETQYF. The chain is built from TRBV5-4 and TRBJ2-5, with TRBD2 matching 8 bases. CDR1 is SGHNT and CDR2 is YYREEE in the germline V gene (reference sequence). The CDR3 contains 16 residues. V shed 5 bases and J 5 bases; nucleotides not matched to a gene: 14.

This rearrangement joins TRBV6-6 to TRBJ1-5, with TRBD1 as a possible D gene (6 bases). The CDR3 has 13 amino acids. Germline CDR1 is MNHNY and CDR2 is SVGAGI (reference sequence). The V gene lost 7 bases and the J gene lost 5 bases, with 12 bases spanning the gap. The CDR3 sequence: CASTNREYQPQHF. The CDR3 DNA reads TGTGCCAGCACCAACAGGGAATATCAGCCCCAGCATTTT.